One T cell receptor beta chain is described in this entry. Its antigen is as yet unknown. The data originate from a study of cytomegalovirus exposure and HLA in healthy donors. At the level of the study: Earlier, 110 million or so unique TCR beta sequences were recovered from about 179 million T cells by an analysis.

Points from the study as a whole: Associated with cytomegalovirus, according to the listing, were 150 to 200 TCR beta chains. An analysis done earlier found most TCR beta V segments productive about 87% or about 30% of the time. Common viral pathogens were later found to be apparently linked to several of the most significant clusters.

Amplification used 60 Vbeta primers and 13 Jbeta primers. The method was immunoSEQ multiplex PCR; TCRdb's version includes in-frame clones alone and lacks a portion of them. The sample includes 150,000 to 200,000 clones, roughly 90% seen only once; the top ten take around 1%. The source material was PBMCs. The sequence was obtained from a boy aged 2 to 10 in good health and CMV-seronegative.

CDR3 sequence (DNA): TGTGCCAGCAGTTTAGACACCGGGACTAGCGGTTTATACACTAGCACAGATACGCAGTATTTT. Its protein is CASSLDTGTSGLYTSTDTQYF. This rearrangement joins TRBV28 to TRBJ2-3; the match to TRBD2 covers 11 bases. The length of the CDR3 is 21 residues. Germline CDR1 is MDHEN and CDR2 is SYDVKM. Trimming took 2 bases from V and 0 from J; bases not matched to a gene: 16.